This T cell receptor beta chain was recorded in a study of blood T cell repertoires in COVID-19. Across the whole study: Both acute and convalescent COVID-19 samples were obtained from the United States, Italy and Spain.

There are a few counts of this clone. Germline loops: CDR1 SGHDN, CDR2 FVKESK. Trimming took 0 bases from V and 14 from J, leaving 21 bases between them. CDR3 length: 15 amino acids. Participants came from roughly 24 US areas, aged roughly 18 to 95 years. Clones were read by immunoSEQ multiplex PCR, and TCRdb kept only the in-frame ones, dropping some. The data contain 270,000 or so clones, roughly nine tenths of them singletons. Material for sequencing was PBMCs or T cells enriched from blood (not recorded which). The clonotype originates from a woman between 18 and 29 years old who had recovered from COVID-19. The chain joins TRBV14 to TRBJ2-3; TRBD1 might be the D (5 bases). CDR3 bases: TGTGCCAGCAGCCAAGAATTTTCTATAGGGGTGCAAATGTATTTT. This translates into CASSQEFSIGVQMYF.